The 22 T cell receptor beta chains below were found in one sample sequenced in a study of tumor and adjacent non-tumor tissue in lung cancer. The library came from three nested PCR rounds adapted from ARM-PCR protocols. Each CDR3 protein gets one entry after TCRdb re-called the multiplex PCR reads with MiXCR. The table includes around 140,000 distinct CDR3 sequences, around two thirds detected once. The template was RNA from unsorted bulk tissue. Sequencing used lung tumor tissue. These TCRs come from a man aged 55 to 70 with small cell lung cancer.

Points on this clonotype: At one end, the junction sequence differs from germline, possibly due to a read error. V and J are TRBV5-4 and TRBJ2-3; D unresolved. The CDR3 is made up of 16 amino acids. CDR1 and CDR2 from the germline V gene are SGHNT and YYREEE (reference sequence). This CDR3 is CASSPGERRTTYTQYF. The CDR3 DNA reads as TGTGCCAGCAGCCCTGGTGAACGGCGGACCACATATACGCAGTATTTT.

This clonotype turned up a few times. The chain combines TRBV6-1 with TRBJ2-3; D might be TRBD1 or TRBD2, each matching 5 bases. The germline CDR1 and CDR2 sequences are MNHNS and SASEGT. The CDR3 is 15 amino acids. V was pared by 3 bases and J by 1 base, with 11 bases between. CDR3 DNA sequence: TGTGCCAGCAGTGACCCGGGACGGGGCACAGATACGCAGTATTTT. Protein sequence: CASSDPGRGTDTQYF.

J is TRBJ2-3 and V is TRBV30; no clear D gene. CDR3 length: 11 amino acids. The germline V gene has CDR1 GTSNPN and CDR2 SVGIG (reference sequence). Trimming pared 0 bases from V and 6 bases from J, leaving 4 bases between. This chain's CDR3 is CAWSVPDTQYF. In DNA form, the CDR3 reads TGTGCCTGGAGTGTACCCGATACGCAGTATTTT. Based on the CDR3 plus reference TRBV30 and TRBJ2-3, the full variable domain is SQTIHQWPATLVQPVGSPLSLECTVEGTSNPNLYWYRQAAGRGLQLLFYSVGIGQISSEVPQNLSASRPQDRQFILSSKKLLLSDSGFYLCAWSVPDTQYFGPGTRLTVL.

This clonotype was detected ten times or more. This chain connects TRBV29-1 to TRBJ2-1, with 14 bases fitting TRBD2. Losses at the gene ends were 7 bases for V and 9 bases for J; bases not matched to a gene: 5. The CDR3 spans 13 residues. Germline V CDR1 and CDR2: SQVTM, ANQGSEA. The CDR3, as DNA: TGCAGCGCCCAAGGGACTAGCGGGAGTGAGCAGTTCTTC. Its protein is CSAQGTSGSEQFF.

Note on this clonotype: One end of the junction varies from germline; a read error may be responsible. V and J are TRBV10-3 and TRBJ1-1; D uncertain. CDR1 and CDR2 from the germline V gene are ENHRY and SYGVKD. This CDR3 region has 13 residues. CDR3 nucleotides: TGTGCCATTAGTGAGTTGACGTACACTGAAGCTTTCTTT. Its translation: CAISELTYTEAFF.

With regard to this clonotype: A read error may explain this, as a much larger clone is one base away. The V and J genes are TRBV10-3 and TRBJ1-3, with unresolved D. The germline gives CDR1 ENHRY, CDR2 SYGVKD. The CDR3 covers 14 residues. As DNA, the CDR3 is TGTGCCACCAGTGAGAAGGGTTCTGGAAACACCATATATTTT. As protein: CATSEKGSGNTIYF.

Turning to this clonotype: The junction departs from the called germline gene at one end, perhaps through a read error. The chain combines TRBV7-8 with TRBJ2-6; 10 bases are shared with TRBD2. The germline CDR1 and CDR2 sequences are SGHVS and FQNEAQ. The length of the CDR3 is 20 residues. The CDR3 bases are TGTGCCAACAGCTTAGCGGGGGGTGGTCTAGCGGGAGCTGGGGCCAACGTCCTGACTTTC. Translated: CANSLAGGGLAGAGANVLTF.

This clonotype appeared once. The junction departs from germline at one end; a sequencing error may be responsible. The chain has TRBV11-2 and TRBJ2-1, with no clear D. Looked up from germline, CDR1 is SGHAT and CDR2 is FQNNGV. This CDR3 has 11 amino acids. In DNA, the CDR3 is TGTCCCAGCACCAGAGCGAATGAGCAGTTCTTC. It encodes CPSTRANEQFF.

There are many counts of this clonotype. The rearrangement uses TRBV13 and TRBJ1-1, with unresolved D. The V end lost 5 bases, the J end lost 3 bases, and 7 bases lay between the germline ends. CDR3 length: 12 residues. Germline V gives CDR1 PRHDT, CDR2 FYEKMQ (reference sequence). The CDR3: CASSLGYTEAFF. Written as DNA, the CDR3 is TGTGCCAGCAGCCTGGGATACACTGAAGCTTTCTTT.

About this clonotype: Being one base from a much bigger clone, this may be a read error. This rearrangement joins TRBV20-1 to TRBJ2-1; TRBD1 might be the D (5 bases). There are 14 residues in the CDR3. Looked up from germline, CDR1 is DFQATT and CDR2 is SNEGSKA (reference sequence). V was trimmed by 4 bases and J by 7 bases, leaving 17 bases between them. CDR3 region: CSANRHGARNEQFF. CDR3 nucleotide sequence: TGCAGTGCTAACAGACATGGGGCAAGGAATGAGCAGTTCTTC.

This clonotype was counted between two and nine times. The J gene is TRBJ1-1, the V gene TRBV5-4; D uncertain. This CDR3 contains 13 residues. The V end was cut by 7 bases, the J end by 4 bases, with 14 bases between. Germline V gene lookup returns CDR1 SGHNT and CDR2 YYREEE (reference sequence). The CDR3 bases are TGTGCCAGCGGCTGGACGGCGAGCACTGAAGCTTTCTTT. Encoded protein: CASGWTASTEAFF.

For this clonotype: As the CDR3 is not closed by the conserved phenylalanine or tryptophan, this likely results from a read error. This rearrangement joins TRBV5-5 to TRBJ1-1; 8 bases fit TRBD1. This CDR3 region has 14 residues. J lost 4 bases, V lost 6 bases, and 8 bases had no gene match. Germline loops: CDR1 SGHKS, CDR2 YYEKEE (reference sequence). The CDR3 DNA sequence: TGTGCCAGCAACAGGAGACAGGGGAGCACTGAAGCTTTCTGT. Protein product: CASNRRQGSTEAFC.

This clonotype was seen once. The chain employs TRBV6-1 and TRBJ1-4, with D uncertain. The CDR3 is 14 amino acids. Germline assignment: CDR1 MNHNS and CDR2 SASEGT. Trimming pared 5 bases from V and 8 bases from J, leaving 15 bases between. In DNA form, the CDR3 reads TGTGCCAGCAGTCCCAGGATGGCAGAGGAAAAACTGTTTTTT. Its translation: CASSPRMAEEKLFF.

In its sample, this clonotype was seen once. One end of the junction is discordant with germline, which a read error may explain. The chain couples TRBV4-2 to TRBJ1-1; D perhaps matches TRBD1 (6 bases). The CDR3 is 15 residues long. CDR1 is LGHNA and CDR2 is YNFKEQ in the germline V gene. In DNA, the CDR3 is TGTGCCAGGAGCCAACTCAGGGGACGATGCACTGAAGCTTTCTTT. Translated, it gives CARSQLRGRCTEAFF.

As regards this clonotype: Germline is not matched at one junction end, which may reflect a read error. CDR3: CVSSLGYYGYIF. CDR3 nucleotide sequence: TGTGTCAGCAGCTTAGGCTACTATGGCTACATCTTC. This chain uses TRBV13 with TRBJ1-2; D gene uncertain. The germline gives CDR1 PRHDT, CDR2 FYEKMQ (reference sequence). The CDR3 loop spans 12 amino acids.

This clonotype was seen repeatedly, ten times or more. This rearrangement joins TRBV20-1 to TRBJ2-1; 11 bases fit TRBD2. V lost 2 bases and J lost 7; bases outside the gene matches: 7. Germline-derived CDR1 and CDR2 are DFQATT and SNEGSKA (reference sequence). CDR3 length: 15 residues. The CDR3 reads CSARQLAGASNEQFF. CDR3 nucleotide sequence: TGCAGTGCTAGACAACTAGCGGGAGCAAGTAATGAGCAGTTCTTC.

A note on this clonotype: One junction end disagrees with the germline gene, perhaps due to a read error. V usage is TRBV10-3 and J usage is TRBJ1-1, with 8 bases lining up with TRBD1. Germline V gene lookup returns CDR1 ENHRY and CDR2 SYGVKD. This CDR3 has 14 amino acids. The CDR3 reads CTISPGQVNTEAFF. CDR3 coding DNA: TGTACCATCAGCCCGGGACAGGTGAACACTGAGGCTTTCTTT.

CDR3 DNA sequence: TGTGCCAGCACTACAGGAGGCCCCGCTTTCTTT. It yields the protein CASTTGGPAFF. J is TRBJ1-1 and V is TRBV5-5; a weak D match, TRBD1 (5 bases). V dropped 6 bases and J dropped 11 bases, with 14 bases sitting between them. In germline, CDR1 is SGHKS, CDR2 YYEKEE (reference sequence). The CDR3 has 11 amino acids.

As to this clonotype: This likely comes from a read error, as the CDR3 has no conserved phenylalanine or tryptophan at its end. The rearrangement links TRBV20-1 to TRBJ1-6; TRBD1 aligns across 7 bases. The CDR3 contains 16 residues. Germline V gene lookup returns CDR1 DFQATT and CDR2 SNEGSKA (reference sequence). V was pared by 2 bases and J by 4 bases, with 8 bases of the junction left unmatched. CDR3 residues: CSARLTGESYNSPLHL. The CDR3 DNA reads as TGCAGTGCTAGACTAACAGGGGAATCATATAATTCACCCCTCCACTTA.

As concerns this clonotype: One end of the junction fails to match germline, which may point to a read error. The chain uses TRBV20-1 and TRBJ2-3; D remains ambiguous. The CDR3 covers 11 residues. The germline V gene has CDR1 DFQATT and CDR2 SNEGSKA (reference sequence). CDR3 amino acids: CSANLLDTHYF. The CDR3 DNA reads TGCAGTGCTAACCTTCTAGATACGCACTATTTT.

This clonotype was seen a few times. V is TRBV7-9 and J is TRBJ1-3; D unresolved. Germline CDR1 is SEHNR and CDR2 is FQNEAQ (reference sequence). CDR3 size: 11 residues. V was cut by 1 base and J by 8 bases, with 3 bases left in between. CDR3 nucleotide sequence: TGTGCCAGCAGCTTAGGGGACACCATATATTTT. It specifies CASSLGDTIYF.

This clonotype was seen once. The junction differs from germline at one of its ends, possibly a read error. The chain joins TRBV7-8 to TRBJ2-6; D gene unclear. Per germline, CDR1 SGHVS and CDR2 FQNEAQ. CDR3 length equals 15 residues. CDR3 in amino acids: CASSLSECGANVLTF. CDR3 nucleotides: TGTGCTAGCAGCTTATCAGAATGTGGGGCCAACGTCCTGACTTTC.